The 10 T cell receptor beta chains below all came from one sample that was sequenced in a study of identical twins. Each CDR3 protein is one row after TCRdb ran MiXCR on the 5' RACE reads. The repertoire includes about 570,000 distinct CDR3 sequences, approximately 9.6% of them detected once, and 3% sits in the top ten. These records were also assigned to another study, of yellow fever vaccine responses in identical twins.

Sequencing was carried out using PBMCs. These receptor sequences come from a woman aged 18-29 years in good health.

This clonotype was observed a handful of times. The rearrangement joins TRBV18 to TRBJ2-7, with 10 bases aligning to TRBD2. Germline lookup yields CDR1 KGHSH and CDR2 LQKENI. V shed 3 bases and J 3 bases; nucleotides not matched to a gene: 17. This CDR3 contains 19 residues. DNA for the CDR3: TGTGCCAGCTCACCCCTTCCGGCTAGCGGGGGACGAGCACGCTACGAGCAGTACTTC. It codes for CASSPLPASGGRARYEQYF.

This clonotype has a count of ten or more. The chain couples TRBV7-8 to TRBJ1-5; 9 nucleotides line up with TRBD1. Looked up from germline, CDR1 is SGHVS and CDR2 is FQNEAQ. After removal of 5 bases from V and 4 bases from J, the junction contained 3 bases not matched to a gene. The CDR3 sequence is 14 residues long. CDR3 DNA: TGTGCCAGCAGCGTTGGGACAGGGAATCAGCCCCAGCATTTT. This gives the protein CASSVGTGNQPQHF.

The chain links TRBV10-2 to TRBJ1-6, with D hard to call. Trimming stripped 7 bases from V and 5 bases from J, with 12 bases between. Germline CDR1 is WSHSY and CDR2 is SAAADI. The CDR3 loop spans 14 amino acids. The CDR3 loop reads CASTGSINNSPLHF. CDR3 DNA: TGCGCCAGCACCGGGTCTATTAATAATTCACCCCTCCACTTT.

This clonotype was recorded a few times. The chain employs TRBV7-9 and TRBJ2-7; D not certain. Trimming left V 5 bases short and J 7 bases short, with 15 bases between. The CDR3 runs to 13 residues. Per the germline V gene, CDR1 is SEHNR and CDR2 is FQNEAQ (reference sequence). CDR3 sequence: CASSRSSYEEQYF. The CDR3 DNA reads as TGTGCCAGCAGCCGATCATCGTATGAAGAGCAGTACTTC.

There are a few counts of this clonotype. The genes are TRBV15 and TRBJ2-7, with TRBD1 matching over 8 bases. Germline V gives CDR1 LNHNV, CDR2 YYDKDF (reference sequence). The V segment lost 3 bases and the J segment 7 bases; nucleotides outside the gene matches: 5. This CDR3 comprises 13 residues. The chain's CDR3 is CATSRDRVGEQYF. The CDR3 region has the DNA TGTGCCACCAGCAGGGACAGGGTCGGGGAGCAGTACTTC.

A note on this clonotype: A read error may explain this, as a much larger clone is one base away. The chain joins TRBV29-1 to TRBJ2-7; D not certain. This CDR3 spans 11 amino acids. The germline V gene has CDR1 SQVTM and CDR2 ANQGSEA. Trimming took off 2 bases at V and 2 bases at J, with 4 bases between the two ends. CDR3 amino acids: CSVEWAYEQYF. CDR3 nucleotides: TGCAGCGTTGAATGGGCCTACGAGCAGTACTTC.

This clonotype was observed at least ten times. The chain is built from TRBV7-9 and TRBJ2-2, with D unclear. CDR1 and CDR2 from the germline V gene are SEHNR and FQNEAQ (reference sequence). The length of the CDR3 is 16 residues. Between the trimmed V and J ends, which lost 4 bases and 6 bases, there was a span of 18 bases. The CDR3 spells CASSSLLKGTAGELFF. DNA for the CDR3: TGTGCCAGCAGCTCCTTATTAAAGGGTACTGCCGGGGAGCTGTTTTTT.

DNA of the CDR3: TGTGCCAGCAGCGTAGGTCCCATGCAGCAAGAGACCCAGTACTTC. This gives the protein CASSVGPMQQETQYF. The chain carries TRBV9 and TRBJ2-5, with D hard to call. CDR3 length: 15 residues. Germline V lookup: CDR1 SGDLS, CDR2 YYNGEE. Between the trimmed V and J ends, which lost 0 bases and 2 bases, there was a span of 11 bases.

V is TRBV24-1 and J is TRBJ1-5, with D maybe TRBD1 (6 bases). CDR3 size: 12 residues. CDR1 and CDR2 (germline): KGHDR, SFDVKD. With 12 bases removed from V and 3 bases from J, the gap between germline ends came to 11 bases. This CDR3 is CAAQGPNQPQHF. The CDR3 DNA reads TGTGCCGCACAGGGCCCCAATCAGCCCCAGCATTTT.

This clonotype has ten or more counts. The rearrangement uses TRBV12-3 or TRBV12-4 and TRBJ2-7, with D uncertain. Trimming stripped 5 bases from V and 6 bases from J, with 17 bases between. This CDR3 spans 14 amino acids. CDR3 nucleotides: TGTGCCAGCAGTCCCGCTATCGCCCACCTCGAGCAGTACTTC. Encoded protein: CASSPAIAHLEQYF.